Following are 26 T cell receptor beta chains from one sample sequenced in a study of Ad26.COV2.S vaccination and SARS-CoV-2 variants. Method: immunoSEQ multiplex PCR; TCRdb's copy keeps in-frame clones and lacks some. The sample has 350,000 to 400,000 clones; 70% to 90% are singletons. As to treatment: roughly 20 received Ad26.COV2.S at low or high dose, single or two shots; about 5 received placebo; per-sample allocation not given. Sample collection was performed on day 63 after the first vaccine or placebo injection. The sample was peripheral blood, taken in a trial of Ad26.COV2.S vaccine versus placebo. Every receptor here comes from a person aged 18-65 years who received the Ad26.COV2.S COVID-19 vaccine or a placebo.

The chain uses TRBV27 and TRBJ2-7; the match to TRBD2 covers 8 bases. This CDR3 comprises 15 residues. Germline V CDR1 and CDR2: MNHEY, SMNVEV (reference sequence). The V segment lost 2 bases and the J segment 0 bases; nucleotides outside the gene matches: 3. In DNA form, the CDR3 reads TGTGCCAGCAGTTTAAGGGCGGGGGGCTCCTACGAGCAGTACTTC. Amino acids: CASSLRAGGSYEQYF.

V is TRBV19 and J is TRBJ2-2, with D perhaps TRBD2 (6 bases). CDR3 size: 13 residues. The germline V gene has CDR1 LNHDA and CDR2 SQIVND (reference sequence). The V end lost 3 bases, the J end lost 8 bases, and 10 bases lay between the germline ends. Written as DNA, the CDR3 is TGTGCCAGTAGTATCGCCAGCGGGGGGGAGCTGTTTTTT. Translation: CASSIASGGELFF.

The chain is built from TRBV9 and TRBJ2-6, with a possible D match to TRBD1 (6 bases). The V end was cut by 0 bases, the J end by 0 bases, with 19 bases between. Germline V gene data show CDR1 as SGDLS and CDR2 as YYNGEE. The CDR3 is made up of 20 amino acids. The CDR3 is CASSVEVPGHVVSGANVLTF. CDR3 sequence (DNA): TGTGCCAGCAGCGTAGAGGTCCCGGGACACGTAGTCTCTGGGGCCAACGTCCTGACTTTC.

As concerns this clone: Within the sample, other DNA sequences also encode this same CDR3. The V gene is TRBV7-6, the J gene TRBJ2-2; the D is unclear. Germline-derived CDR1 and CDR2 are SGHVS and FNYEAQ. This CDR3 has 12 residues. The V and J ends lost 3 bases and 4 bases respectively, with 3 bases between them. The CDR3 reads CASSLSTGELFF. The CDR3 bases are TGTGCCAGCAGCTTGAGCACCGGGGAGCTGTTTTTT.

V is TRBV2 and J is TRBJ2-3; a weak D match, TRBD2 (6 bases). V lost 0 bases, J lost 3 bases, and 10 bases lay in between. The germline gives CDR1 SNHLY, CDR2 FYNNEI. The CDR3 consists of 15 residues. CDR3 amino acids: CASSEALGGTDTQYF. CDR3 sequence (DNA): TGTGCCAGCAGTGAAGCGCTTGGGGGGACAGATACGCAGTATTTT.

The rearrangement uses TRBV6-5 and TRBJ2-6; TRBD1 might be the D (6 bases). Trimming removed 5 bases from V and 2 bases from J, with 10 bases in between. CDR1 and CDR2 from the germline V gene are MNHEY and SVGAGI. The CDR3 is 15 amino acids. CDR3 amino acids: CASSTDSPGANVLTF. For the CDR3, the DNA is TGTGCCAGCAGTACGGACAGTCCTGGGGCCAACGTCCTGACTTTC.

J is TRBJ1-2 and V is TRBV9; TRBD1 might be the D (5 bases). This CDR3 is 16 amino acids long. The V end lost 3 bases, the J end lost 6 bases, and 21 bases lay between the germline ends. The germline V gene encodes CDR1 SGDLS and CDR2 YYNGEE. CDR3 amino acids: CASSEGFVGRGNGYTF. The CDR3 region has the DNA TGTGCCAGCAGCGAGGGGTTCGTGGGGCGTGGGAATGGCTACACCTTC.

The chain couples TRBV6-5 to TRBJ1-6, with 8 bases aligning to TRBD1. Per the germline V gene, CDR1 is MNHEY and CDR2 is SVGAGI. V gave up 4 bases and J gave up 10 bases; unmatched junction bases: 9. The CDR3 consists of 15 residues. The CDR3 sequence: CASSSRQGRESPLHF. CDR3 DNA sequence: TGTGCCAGCAGTTCTAGACAGGGGAGGGAATCACCCCTCCACTTT.

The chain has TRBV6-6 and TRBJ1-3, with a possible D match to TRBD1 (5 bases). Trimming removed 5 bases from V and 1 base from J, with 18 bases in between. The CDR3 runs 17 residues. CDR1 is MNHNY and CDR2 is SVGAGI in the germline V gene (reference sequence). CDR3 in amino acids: CASSLLLGEISGNTIYF. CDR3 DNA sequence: TGTGCCAGCAGTCTTCTCCTAGGGGAGATATCTGGAAACACCATATATTTT.

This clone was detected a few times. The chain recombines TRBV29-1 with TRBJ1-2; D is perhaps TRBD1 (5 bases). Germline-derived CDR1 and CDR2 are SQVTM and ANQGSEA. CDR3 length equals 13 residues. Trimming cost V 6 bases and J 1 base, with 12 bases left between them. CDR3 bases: TGCAGCGTCCCGACAGAGGTTAACTATGGCTACACCTTC. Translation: CSVPTEVNYGYTF.

The CDR3 DNA sequence: TGTGCCAGCAGCTTAATCCTCCGCCTTGGCGGGGAGCTGTTTTTT. Translated, it gives CASSLILRLGGELFF. The chain has TRBV7-8 and TRBJ2-2; D is undetermined. The germline V and J ends were trimmed by 2 bases and 7 bases, with 14 bases remaining between them. The CDR3 loop spans 15 amino acids. Germline V gives CDR1 SGHVS, CDR2 FQNEAQ.

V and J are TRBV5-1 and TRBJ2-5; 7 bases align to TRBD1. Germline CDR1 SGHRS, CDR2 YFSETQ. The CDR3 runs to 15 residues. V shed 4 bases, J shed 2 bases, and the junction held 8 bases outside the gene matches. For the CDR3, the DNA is TGCGCCAGCAGCAAGGGACAGCGAATACAAGAGACCCAGTACTTC. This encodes CASSKGQRIQETQYF.

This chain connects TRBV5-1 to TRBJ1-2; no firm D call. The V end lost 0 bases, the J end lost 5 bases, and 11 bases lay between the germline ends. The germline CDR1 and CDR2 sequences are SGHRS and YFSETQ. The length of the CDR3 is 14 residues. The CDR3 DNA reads TGCGCCAGCAGCTTGGGCCAGGCTGGGTATGGCTACACCTTC. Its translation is CASSLGQAGYGYTF.

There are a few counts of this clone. As DNA, the CDR3 is TGTGCCAGCAGTTTCAGGACAGGGCCCTCACCCCTCCACTTT. The encoded protein is CASSFRTGPSPLHF. The chain links TRBV6-5 to TRBJ1-6; 8 bases are a match to TRBD1. The CDR3 is 14 amino acids. V lost 4 bases and J lost 10; bases outside the gene matches: 6. Germline V gene lookup returns CDR1 MNHEY and CDR2 SVGAGI.

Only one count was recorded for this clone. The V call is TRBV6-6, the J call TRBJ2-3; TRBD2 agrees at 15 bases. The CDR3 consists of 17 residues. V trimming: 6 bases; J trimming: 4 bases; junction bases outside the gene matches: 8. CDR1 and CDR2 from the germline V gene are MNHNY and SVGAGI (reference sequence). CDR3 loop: CASSRRTSGGAADTQYF. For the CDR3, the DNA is TGTGCCAGCAGCCGACGGACTAGCGGGGGGGCAGCAGATACGCAGTATTTT.

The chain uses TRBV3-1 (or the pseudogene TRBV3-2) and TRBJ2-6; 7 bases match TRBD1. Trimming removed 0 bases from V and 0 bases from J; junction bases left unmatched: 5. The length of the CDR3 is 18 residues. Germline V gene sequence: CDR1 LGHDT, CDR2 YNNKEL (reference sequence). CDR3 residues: CASSQETGANSGANVLTF. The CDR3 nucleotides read TGTGCCAGCAGCCAAGAAACAGGGGCGAACTCTGGGGCCAACGTCCTGACTTTC.

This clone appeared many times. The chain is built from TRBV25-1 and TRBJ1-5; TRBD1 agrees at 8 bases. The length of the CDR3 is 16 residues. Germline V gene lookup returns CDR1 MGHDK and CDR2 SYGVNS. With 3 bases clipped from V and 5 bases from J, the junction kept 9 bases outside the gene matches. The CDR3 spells CASSEGTGPGYQPQHF. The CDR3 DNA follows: TGTGCCAGCAGTGAGGGGACAGGCCCGGGCTATCAGCCCCAGCATTTT.

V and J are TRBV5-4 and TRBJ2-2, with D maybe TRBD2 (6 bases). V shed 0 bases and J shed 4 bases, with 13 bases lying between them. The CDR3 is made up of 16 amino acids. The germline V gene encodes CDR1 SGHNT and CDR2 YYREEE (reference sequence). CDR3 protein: CASSLVVGGGTGELFF. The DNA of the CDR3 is TGTGCCAGCAGCTTGGTGGTGGGGGGTGGCACCGGGGAGCTGTTTTTT.

CDR3 nucleotides: TGTGCCAGCAGCTGGAATCCCCAGCGCTCCGGGGCCAACGTCCTGACTTTC. Its translation is CASSWNPQRSGANVLTF. The chain joins TRBV5-4 to TRBJ2-6; D gene uncertain. The ends were cut back, 3 bases at V and 4 bases at J, with 17 bases in the middle. There are 17 residues in the CDR3. Germline CDR1 reads SGHNT; CDR2 reads YYREEE (reference sequence).

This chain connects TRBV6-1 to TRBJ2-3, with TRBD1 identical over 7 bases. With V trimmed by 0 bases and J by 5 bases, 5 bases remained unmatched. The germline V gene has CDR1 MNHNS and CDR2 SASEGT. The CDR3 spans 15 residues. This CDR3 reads CASSEAPGGGDTQYF. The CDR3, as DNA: TGTGCCAGCAGTGAAGCCCCAGGGGGTGGAGATACGCAGTATTTT.

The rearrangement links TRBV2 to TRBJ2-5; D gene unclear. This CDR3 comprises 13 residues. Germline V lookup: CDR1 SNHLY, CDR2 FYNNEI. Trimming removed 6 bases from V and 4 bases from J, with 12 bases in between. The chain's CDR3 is CASRMDVGETQYF. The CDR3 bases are TGTGCCAGCAGGATGGACGTGGGAGAGACCCAGTACTTC.

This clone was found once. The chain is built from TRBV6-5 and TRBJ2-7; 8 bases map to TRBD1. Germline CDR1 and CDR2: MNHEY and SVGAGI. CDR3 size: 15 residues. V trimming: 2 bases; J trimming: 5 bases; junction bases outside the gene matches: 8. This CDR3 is CASSYGRDRGNEQYF. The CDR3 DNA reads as TGTGCCAGCAGTTACGGGAGAGACAGGGGAAACGAGCAGTACTTC.

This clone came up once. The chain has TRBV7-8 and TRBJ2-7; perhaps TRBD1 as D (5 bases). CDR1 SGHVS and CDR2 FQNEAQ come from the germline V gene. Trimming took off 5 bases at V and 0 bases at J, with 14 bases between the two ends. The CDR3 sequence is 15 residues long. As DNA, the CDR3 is TGTGCCAGCAGCGGAAGGGGCTTAAGCTCCTACGAGCAGTACTTC. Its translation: CASSGRGLSSYEQYF.

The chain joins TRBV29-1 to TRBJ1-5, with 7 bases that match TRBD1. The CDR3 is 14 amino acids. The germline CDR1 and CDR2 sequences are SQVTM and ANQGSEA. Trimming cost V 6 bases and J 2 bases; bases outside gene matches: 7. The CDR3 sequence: CSVNSGGGNQPQHF. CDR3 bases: TGCAGCGTAAATTCAGGGGGAGGCAATCAGCCCCAGCATTTT.

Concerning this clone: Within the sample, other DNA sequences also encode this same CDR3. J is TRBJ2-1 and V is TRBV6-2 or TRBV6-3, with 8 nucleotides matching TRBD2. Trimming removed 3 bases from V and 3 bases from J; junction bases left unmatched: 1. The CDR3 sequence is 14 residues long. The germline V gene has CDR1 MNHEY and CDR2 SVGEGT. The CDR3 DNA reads TGTGCCAGCAGTTATAGCGGGGACTACAATGAGCAGTTCTTC. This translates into CASSYSGDYNEQFF.

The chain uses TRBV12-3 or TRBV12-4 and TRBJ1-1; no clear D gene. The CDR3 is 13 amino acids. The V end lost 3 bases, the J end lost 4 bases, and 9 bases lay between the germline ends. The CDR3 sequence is CASSFERGTEAFF. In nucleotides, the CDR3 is TGTGCCAGCAGTTTTGAGCGGGGCACTGAAGCTTTCTTT.